The 3 T cell receptor beta chains listed next were all sequenced from one sample in a study of long-term antiretroviral therapy in people with HIV. At the survey level, the v3.0 immunoSEQ assay was run. The data were produced by immunoSEQ multiplex PCR, yet TCRdb's version contains in-frame clones alone and is incomplete. The sample has about 35,000 clones, around 83% seen once. Sequenced here: unsorted PBMCs, sampled 1 year after starting antiretroviral therapy. The receptors derive from a man between 18 and 29 years old with HIV.

This clone appeared a few times. The rearrangement links TRBV19 to TRBJ2-7, with 9 nucleotides matching TRBD1. V shed 3 bases and J 5 bases; nucleotides not matched to a gene: 2. The CDR3 is made up of 13 amino acids. The V gene's germline CDR1 is LNHDA and CDR2 SQIVND (reference sequence). CDR3 coding DNA: TGTGCCAGTAGTATGGGGACAGGGAACGAGCAGTACTTC. Translating gives CASSMGTGNEQYF.

V and J are TRBV18 and TRBJ2-3; a weak D match, TRBD1 (5 bases). V lost 2 bases and J lost 5, with 17 bases in between. There are 16 residues in the CDR3. Germline V CDR1 and CDR2: KGHSH, LQKENI. The CDR3 loop reads CASSPASSIREDTQYF. The CDR3 coding sequence is TGTGCCAGCTCACCAGCTTCGAGCATCAGGGAAGATACGCAGTATTTT.

V is TRBV11-3 and J is TRBJ2-7; D ambiguous. Per germline, CDR1 SGHNT and CDR2 YENEEA. The CDR3 length is 13 residues. Trimming shortened V by 3 bases and J by 1 base, and 7 bases separated the two germline ends. In DNA form, the CDR3 reads TGTGCCAGCAGCTTCGCAGGTTCCTACGAGCAGTACTTC. Translation gives CASSFAGSYEQYF.